This entry lists 28 T cell receptor beta chains sequenced from one sample in a study of blood T cell repertoires in COVID-19. Repertoires were generated with immunoSEQ multiplex PCR, while TCRdb's copy carries only in-frame clones and drops some. The sample records 150,000 to 200,000 clones, 65% to 90% being singletons. The specimen sequenced was peripheral blood. The source is a human donor in a cohort sampled during active COVID-19.

The chain joins TRBV11-1 to TRBJ1-1; tentatively, D is TRBD1 (5 bases). The CDR3 length is 12 residues. Trimming pared 6 bases from V and 3 bases from J, leaving 8 bases between. Per germline, CDR1 SGHAT and CDR2 FQDESV (reference sequence). The CDR3: CASSQGDTEAFF. CDR3 bases: TGTGCCAGCAGTCAAGGGGACACTGAAGCTTTCTTT.

The V and J genes are TRBV6-5 and TRBJ2-1; TRBD1 agrees at 7 bases. The germline V gene encodes CDR1 MNHEY and CDR2 SVGAGI. The CDR3 loop spans 13 amino acids. V was clipped by 8 bases and J by 5 bases; unmatched bases: 6. The CDR3 here is CASDRVLHNEQFF. The CDR3 region has the DNA TGTGCCAGCGACAGGGTACTACACAATGAGCAGTTCTTC.

This rearrangement joins TRBV11-3 to TRBJ2-3; TRBD2 matches at 11 bases. CDR1 is SGHNT and CDR2 is YENEEA in the germline V gene. V shed 3 bases and J 0 bases; nucleotides not matched to a gene: 2. This CDR3 is built from 16 residues. Written as DNA, the CDR3 is TGTGCCAGCAGCTTTACTAGCGGGGGAAGCACAGATACGCAGTATTTT. Its translation: CASSFTSGGSTDTQYF.

This chain links TRBV5-1 with TRBJ1-4; 7 positions agree with TRBD1. V trimming: 0 bases; J trimming: 0 bases; junction bases outside the gene matches: 11. Germline CDR1 is SGHRS and CDR2 is YFSETQ. The CDR3 covers 19 residues. CDR3 bases: TGCGCCAGCAGCTTGGAGGGAGTGGGTGGACAGGCAACTAATGAAAAACTGTTTTTT. Translated: CASSLEGVGGQATNEKLFF. The entire variable domain, with the rest obtained from reference TRBV5-1 and TRBJ1-4, is as follows: KAGVTQTPRYLIKTRGQQVTLSCSPISGHRSVSWYQQTPGQGLQFLFEYFSETQRNKGNFPGRFSGRQFSNSRSEMNVSTLELGDSALYLCASSLEGVGGQATNEKLFFGSGTQLSVL.

This chain uses TRBV7-2 with TRBJ2-7, with D possibly matching TRBD2 (6 bases). Germline V CDR1 and CDR2: SGHTA, FQGNSA. The CDR3 sequence is 13 residues long. Trimming shortened V by 4 bases and J by 2 bases, and 9 bases separated the two germline ends. CDR3 coding DNA: TGTGCCAGCAGCTCTCGGAGGGCCTACGAGCAGTACTTC. This codes for CASSSRRAYEQYF.

This clone was counted once. CDR3 sequence: CASSLVRDTQYF. As DNA, the CDR3 is TGTGCCAGCAGCTTGGTGAGAGATACGCAGTATTTT. V is TRBV5-8 and J is TRBJ2-3, with unresolved D. Germline CDR1 and CDR2: SGHTS and YDEGEE. Trimming shortened V by 0 bases and J by 5 bases, and 4 bases separated the two germline ends. The CDR3 consists of 12 residues.

This clone turned up a few times. This chain joins TRBV28 and TRBJ2-7; 12 bases agree with TRBD2. This CDR3 has 15 residues. Germline-derived CDR1 and CDR2 are MDHEN and SYDVKM. V dropped 7 bases and J dropped 0; count of bases not matched to a gene: 4. CDR3 loop: CASTQTSGSSYEQYF. CDR3 DNA sequence: TGTGCCAGCACCCAGACTAGCGGGAGCTCCTACGAGCAGTACTTC.

This chain links TRBV6-2 or TRBV6-3 with TRBJ1-1; TRBD1 is a possible D gene (5 bases). The CDR3 length is 15 residues. Trimming left V 0 bases short and J 4 bases short, with 12 bases between. Per the germline V gene, CDR1 is MNHEY and CDR2 is SVGEGT. CDR3 bases: TGTGCCAGCAGTTACTCGGTCACGGGGGGCACTGAAGCTTTCTTT. It encodes CASSYSVTGGTEAFF.

This chain links TRBV28 with TRBJ2-3; 9 bases agree with TRBD2. The germline gives CDR1 MDHEN, CDR2 SYDVKM. The CDR3 spans 16 residues. Losses at the gene ends were 5 bases for V and 5 bases for J; bases not matched to a gene: 11. CDR3 residues: CASSPPAGGAIDTQYF. For the CDR3, the DNA is TGTGCCAGCAGTCCCCCCGCGGGAGGGGCGATAGATACGCAGTATTTT.

This chain links TRBV7-2 with TRBJ2-3; D possibly corresponds to TRBD1 (6 bases). Germline CDR1 SGHTA, CDR2 FQGNSA. Trimming left V 4 bases short and J 4 bases short, with 12 bases between. The CDR3 extends over 14 amino acids. The CDR3 protein is CASSSDRPPDTQYF. DNA for the CDR3: TGTGCCAGCAGCTCCGACAGGCCCCCAGATACGCAGTATTTT.

The chain is built from TRBV11-3 and TRBJ2-1; 8 nucleotides line up with TRBD1. Trimming at V came to 2 bases and at J to 8 bases, leaving 11 bases not matched to a gene. The CDR3 covers 16 residues. Looked up from germline, CDR1 is SGHNT and CDR2 is YENEEA. CDR3 in DNA: TGTGCCAGCAGCTTAAGGCAGGGGGCGGTTGGGGATGAGCAGTTCTTC. Its translation is CASSLRQGAVGDEQFF.

The rearrangement joins TRBV15 to TRBJ1-1; TRBD1 aligns across 8 bases. The CDR3 has 15 amino acids. J lost 7 bases, V lost 1 base, and 8 bases had no gene match. Per germline, CDR1 LNHNV and CDR2 YYDKDF (reference sequence). CDR3 in amino acids: CATSRGISGGVEAFF. The CDR3, as DNA: TGTGCCACCAGCAGAGGCATTTCAGGGGGCGTTGAAGCTTTCTTT.

The genes are TRBV19 and TRBJ1-4; 10 bases align to TRBD1. Germline V gene lookup returns CDR1 LNHDA and CDR2 SQIVND (reference sequence). The CDR3 has 15 amino acids. V was clipped by 5 bases and J by 10 bases; unmatched bases: 10. CDR3 nucleotides: TGTGCCAGTAGTGCACTGGACAGGGGGGAGGTAAAACTGTTTTTT. Protein product: CASSALDRGEVKLFF.

This clone was recorded a few times. The chain recombines TRBV15 with TRBJ2-5, with TRBD2 matching over 7 bases. J gave up 2 bases and V 1 base, and 1 base lay outside the gene matches. In germline, CDR1 is LNHNV, CDR2 YYDKDF (reference sequence). The length of the CDR3 is 14 residues. CDR3 coding DNA: TGTGCCACCAGCAGAGGGGGGGGGCAAGAGACCCAGTACTTC. The encoded protein is CATSRGGGQETQYF. Full variable domain (rest looked up from reference TRBV15 and TRBJ2-5): DAMVIQNPRYQVTQFGKPVTLSCSQTLNHNVMYWYQQKSSQAPKLLFHYYDKDFNNEADTPDNFQSRRPNTSFCFLDIRSPGLGDTAMYLCATSRGGGQETQYFGPGTRLLVL.

CDR3 in amino acids: CASNLAGGRGDTQYF. CDR3 DNA: TGTGCCAGCAATCTAGCGGGGGGGAGGGGAGATACGCAGTATTTT. This chain connects TRBV6-5 to TRBJ2-3; the match to TRBD2 covers 12 bases. The CDR3 loop spans 15 amino acids. V lost 7 bases and J lost 5; bases outside the gene matches: 7. Germline V gives CDR1 MNHEY, CDR2 SVGAGI.

The genes are TRBV9 and TRBJ1-2; tentative D call: TRBD1 (5 bases). V was pared by 3 bases and J by 3 bases, with 12 bases between. The CDR3 has 14 amino acids. From germline, CDR1 is SGDLS and CDR2 YYNGEE. The CDR3 DNA reads as TGTGCCAGCAGCGCGGGGGAGGTAGACTATGGCTACACCTTC. Its protein is CASSAGEVDYGYTF. The full variable domain, completed using reference TRBV9 and TRBJ1-2, is DSGVTQTPKHLITATGQRVTLRCSPRSGDLSVYWYQQSLDQGLQFLIQYYNGEERAKGNILERFSAQQFPDLHSELNLSSLELGDSALYFCASSAGEVDYGYTFGSGTRLTVV.

The chain couples TRBV29-1 to TRBJ1-2, with TRBD1 matching over 7 bases. Germline CDR1 SQVTM, CDR2 ANQGSEA. V lost 3 bases, J lost 4 bases, and 8 bases stayed unmatched. This CDR3 has 14 residues. The CDR3 DNA reads as TGCAGCGTTGAGGCTTACAGGGGCAGCTATGGCTACACCTTC. Residues: CSVEAYRGSYGYTF. The full variable domain, rest sourced from reference TRBV29-1 and TRBJ1-2, is SAVISQKPSRDICQRGTSLTIQCQVDSQVTMMFWYRQQPGQSLTLIATANQGSEATYESGFVIDKFPISRPNLTFSTLTVSNMSPEDSSIYLCSVEAYRGSYGYTFGSGTRLTVV.

The chain couples TRBV4-1 to TRBJ1-6; D is uncertain. The CDR3 loop spans 13 amino acids. Germline V gene data show CDR1 as MGHRA and CDR2 as YSYEKL. Trimming took 1 base from V and 11 from J, leaving 9 bases between them. The CDR3, as DNA: TGCGCCAGCAGCCAAGCCCCAGGCGCACCCCTCCACTTT. Its protein is CASSQAPGAPLHF.

The chain employs TRBV7-2 and TRBJ2-1, with 9 positions matching TRBD2. Germline assignment: CDR1 SGHTA and CDR2 FQGNSA. With V trimmed by 2 bases and J by 6 bases, 2 bases remained unmatched. The CDR3 spans 14 residues. The DNA of the CDR3 is TGTGCCAGCAGCTTAACGCGGGAGGGCAATGAGCAGTTCTTC. This translates into CASSLTREGNEQFF.

This chain joins TRBV5-1 and TRBJ2-2; D is perhaps TRBD1 (5 bases). The CDR3 is 17 amino acids. CDR1 SGHRS and CDR2 YFSETQ come from the germline V gene. Trimming removed 1 base from V and 2 bases from J, with 15 bases in between. DNA of the CDR3: TGCGCCAGCAGCTTGAACCCCGACAGAATAAACACCGGGGAGCTGTTTTTT. Protein sequence: CASSLNPDRINTGELFF.

V usage is TRBV5-1 and J usage is TRBJ2-3; 8 bases line up with TRBD2. J gave up 2 bases and V 9 bases, and 11 bases lay outside the gene matches. The CDR3 sequence is 15 residues long. Germline assignment: CDR1 SGHRS and CDR2 YFSETQ. CDR3 nucleotides: TGCGCCACCCGTCTTGCGGGGGGTCCCACAGATACGCAGTATTTT. Translated: CATRLAGGPTDTQYF.

This clone appeared a single time. The rearrangement uses TRBV5-4 and TRBJ2-7, with a possible D match to TRBD1 (5 bases). V lost 4 bases and J 5 bases, leaving 10 bases between the germline ends. This CDR3 is built from 12 residues. Germline values: CDR1 SGHNT, CDR2 YYREEE (reference sequence). CDR3: CASSQPGHEQYF. CDR3 coding DNA: TGTGCCAGCAGCCAACCAGGGCACGAGCAGTACTTC. The entire variable domain, with the rest obtained from reference TRBV5-4 and TRBJ2-7, is as follows: ETGVTQSPTHLIKTRGQQVTLRCSSQSGHNTVSWYQQALGQGPQFIFQYYREEENGRGNFPPRFSGLQFPNYSSELNVNALELDDSALYLCASSQPGHEQYFGPGTRLTVT.

In its sample, this clone was seen once. V usage is TRBV6-1 and J usage is TRBJ1-2; D might be TRBD1 (5 bases). Germline V gene data show CDR1 as MNHNS and CDR2 as SASEGT. The CDR3 consists of 18 residues. V gave up 3 bases and J gave up 4 bases, with 24 bases separating them. As DNA, the CDR3 is TGTGCCAGCAGTGATATGCCTGGGGCAGGGCAAAGCAGCTATGGCTACACCTTC. Translated, it gives CASSDMPGAGQSSYGYTF.

CDR3 in amino acids: CASSSGMNTEAFF. In nucleotides, the CDR3 is TGTGCCAGCAGCTCCGGGATGAACACTGAAGCTTTCTTT. This chain joins TRBV7-6 and TRBJ1-1; D unresolved. The CDR3 has 13 amino acids. CDR1 is SGHVS, CDR2 FNYEAQ, per germline. V gave up 4 bases and J gave up 0 bases, with 6 bases separating them.

This clone appeared a few times. The V and J genes are TRBV27 and TRBJ1-5; no definite D call. The CDR3 runs 14 residues. V shed 6 bases and J shed 1 base, with 10 bases lying between them. Germline V gene lookup returns CDR1 MNHEY and CDR2 SMNVEV (reference sequence). The CDR3 loop is CASSPVGSNQPQHF. In nucleotides, the CDR3 is TGTGCCAGCAGCCCGGTCGGGAGCAATCAGCCCCAGCATTTT.

The rearrangement joins TRBV9 to TRBJ2-6; D might be TRBD1 (5 bases). Germline V gene lookup returns CDR1 SGDLS and CDR2 YYNGEE. The CDR3 covers 17 residues. V shed 0 bases and J shed 1 base, with 11 bases lying between them. The CDR3 sequence: CASSVGGQGSGANVLTF. The CDR3 DNA reads as TGTGCCAGCAGCGTAGGGGGTCAGGGATCTGGGGCCAACGTCCTGACTTTC.

The rearrangement uses TRBV27 and TRBJ1-3; 7 bases fit TRBD1. J lost 2 bases, V lost 2 bases, and 3 bases had no gene match. CDR3 length: 15 residues. Germline V CDR1 and CDR2: MNHEY, SMNVEV (reference sequence). CDR3: CASSLAGTAGNTIYF. In DNA, the CDR3 is TGTGCCAGCAGTTTAGCCGGGACAGCTGGAAACACCATATATTTT.

V is TRBV5-1 and J is TRBJ2-6; the D gene is possibly TRBD2 (6 bases). The CDR3 spans 20 residues. CDR1 and CDR2 from the germline V gene are SGHRS and YFSETQ. V shed 4 bases and J shed 0 bases, with 23 bases lying between them. The CDR3 is CASSRREIGSRISGANVLTF. For the CDR3, the DNA is TGCGCCAGCAGCCGGAGGGAGATCGGGTCTAGAATCTCTGGGGCCAACGTCCTGACTTTC.